Listed below are T cell receptor beta chains from one sample, sequenced in a study of blood T cell repertoires in COVID-19. Libraries were prepared by immunoSEQ multiplex PCR; TCRdb keeps only in-frame clonotypes and omits some of them. The profile shows 64,000 or so clones, about 72% of them singletons. Sequenced input: peripheral blood. Every receptor here comes from a man older than 75 with acute or convalescent COVID-19. Both conserved end residues are part of each CDR3. The D gene is left open where the match is weak.

j_call v_call d_call cdr3_aa
TRBJ2-3 TRBV5-1 - CASSFEAFSSADTQYF
TRBJ1-1 TRBV6-5 - CASIPSLNTEAFF
TRBJ2-2 TRBV27 - CASPQQGITGELFF
TRBJ2-3 TRBV6-1 TRBD2 CASSAGLAGLTDTQYF
TRBJ2-2 TRBV29-1 TRBD1 CSVGQGSDTGELFF
TRBJ2-2 TRBV5-1 - CASALRWSGELFF
TRBJ2-5 TRBV7-8 TRBD2 CASSFLSGAYQETQYF
TRBJ2-5 TRBV29-1 - CSVASSQRETQYF
TRBJ2-6 TRBV6-1 - CASSEVTGANVLTF
TRBJ1-2 TRBV18 - CASSPEEGWGYTF
TRBJ2-1 TRBV9 TRBD1 CASSARQGSNEQFF
TRBJ2-3 TRBV5-1 TRBD1 CASSLRQGPQDTQYF
TRBJ1-2 TRBV19 TRBD1 CASSIPGGVVYGYTF
TRBJ1-1 TRBV12-3/TRBV12-4 - CASSLNSNTEAFF
TRBJ2-1 TRBV5-4 TRBD2 CASSPVAGVGRNEQFF
TRBJ2-7 TRBV11-2 - CASSPRTGDEQYF
TRBJ2-4 TRBV3-1/TRBV3-2 TRBD2 CASSQDPLAGAMLAKNIQYF